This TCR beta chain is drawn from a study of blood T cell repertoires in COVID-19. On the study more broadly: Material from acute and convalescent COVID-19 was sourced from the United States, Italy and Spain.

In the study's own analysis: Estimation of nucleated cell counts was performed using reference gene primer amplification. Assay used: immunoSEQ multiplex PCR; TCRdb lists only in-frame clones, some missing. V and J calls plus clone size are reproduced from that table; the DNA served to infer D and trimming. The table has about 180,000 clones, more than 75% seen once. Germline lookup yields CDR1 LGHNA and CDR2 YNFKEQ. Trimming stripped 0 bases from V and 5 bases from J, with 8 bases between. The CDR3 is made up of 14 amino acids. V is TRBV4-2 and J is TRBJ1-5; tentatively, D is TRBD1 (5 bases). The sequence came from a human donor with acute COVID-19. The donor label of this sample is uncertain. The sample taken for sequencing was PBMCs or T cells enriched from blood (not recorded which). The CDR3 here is CASSQDVGDQPQHF. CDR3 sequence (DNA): TGTGCCAGCAGCCAAGACGTAGGGGATCAGCCCCAGCATTTT.